Below, 8 T cell receptor beta chains from the same sample are listed, as sequenced in a study of blood T cell repertoires in COVID-19. The protocol was immunoSEQ multiplex PCR, while the TCRdb copy is restricted to in-frame clones and leaves out a portion. The sample lists approximately 290,000 clones; around 85% were seen once. The sample taken for sequencing was peripheral blood. Every receptor here comes from a human donor with COVID-19, enrolled during active disease. The donor label of this sample is uncertain.

The genes are TRBV7-2 and TRBJ2-2; D perhaps matches TRBD1 (6 bases). With 3 bases removed from V and 0 bases from J, the gap between germline ends came to 8 bases. The CDR3 is made up of 15 amino acids. Germline V gene lookup returns CDR1 SGHTA and CDR2 FQGNSA. CDR3: CASSFEGANTGELFF. Here the CDR3 DNA reads TGTGCCAGCAGCTTTGAGGGGGCGAACACCGGGGAGCTGTTTTTT.

This rearrangement joins TRBV12-3 or TRBV12-4 to TRBJ2-7, with 7 bases fitting TRBD2. Trimming removed 10 bases from V and 2 bases from J; junction bases left unmatched: 5. The CDR3 spans 12 residues. The CDR3 bases are TGTGCCACACAGCGGGGTCCCTACGAGCAGTACTTC. Translating gives CATQRGPYEQYF.

This clone occurred a few times. The V and J genes are TRBV18 and TRBJ1-4, with D possibly TRBD1 on 6 matching bases. The CDR3 extends over 15 amino acids. Germline-derived CDR1 and CDR2 are KGHSH and LQKENI. The V and J ends lost 3 bases and 5 bases respectively, with 13 bases between them. This CDR3 is CASSPQTGQNEKLFF. The CDR3 DNA reads TGTGCCAGCTCACCCCAGACAGGCCAAAATGAAAAACTGTTTTTT.

The V call is TRBV7-9, the J call TRBJ1-1; the D is unclear. With 2 bases removed from V and 8 bases from J, the gap between germline ends came to 12 bases. Germline CDR1 SEHNR, CDR2 FQNEAQ (reference sequence). CDR3 length: 13 residues. CDR3 coding DNA: TGTGCCAGCAGCTTAATGTTACAGAAAGAAGCTTTCTTT. It encodes CASSLMLQKEAFF.

This chain links TRBV27 with TRBJ1-1; D is possibly TRBD1 (5 bases). V gave up 2 bases and J gave up 5 bases, with 9 bases separating them. The germline V gene encodes CDR1 MNHEY and CDR2 SMNVEV (reference sequence). The CDR3 is 13 amino acids. The CDR3: CASSLQGGTEAFF. Written as DNA, the CDR3 is TGTGCCAGCAGTTTACAGGGAGGGACTGAAGCTTTCTTT.

This chain links TRBV27 with TRBJ2-3, with a tentative D call TRBD2 (6 bases). Germline V gene sequence: CDR1 MNHEY, CDR2 SMNVEV (reference sequence). V lost 5 bases to trimming and J lost 0 bases, with 15 bases between them. The CDR3 totals 16 residues. This chain's CDR3 is CASSTPTSQSTDTQYF. The CDR3 bases are TGTGCCAGCAGTACACCTACTAGCCAAAGCACAGATACGCAGTATTTT.

The V gene is TRBV28, the J gene TRBJ2-5; tentative D call: TRBD2 (5 bases). Trimming cost V 7 bases and J 4 bases, with 16 bases left between them. Germline CDR1 reads MDHEN; CDR2 reads SYDVKM. The CDR3 is 14 residues long. The DNA of the CDR3 is TGTGCCAGCAACGGGAACACTGGTCTAGAGACCCAGTACTTC. Translating gives CASNGNTGLETQYF.

The genes are TRBV7-2 and TRBJ1-4, with 9 positions matching TRBD1. This CDR3 comprises 15 residues. In germline, CDR1 is SGHTA, CDR2 FQGNSA. The ends lost 11 bases at V and 0 bases at J; junction bases unmatched: 7. The chain's CDR3 is CADNRDRATNEKLFF. The CDR3 DNA reads TGTGCCGACAACCGGGACAGGGCAACTAATGAAAAACTGTTTTTT. Full variable domain (rest looked up from reference TRBV7-2 and TRBJ1-4): GAGVSQSPSNKVTEKGKDVELRCDPISGHTALYWYRQSLGQGLEFLIYFQGNSAPDKSGLPSDRFSAERTGGSVSTLTIQRTQQEDSAVYLCADNRDRATNEKLFFGSGTQLSVL.